Included here is one T cell receptor (beta chain) sequence, with context. Its antigen is currently not known. Nothing much larger sits one base from this clone, and base qualities are not available. The receptor library was made with 5' RACE. Sequenced on an Illumina HiSeq 2500. A second PCR of roughly 6 to 11 cycles was run with a J-beta primer mix and a sample-barcoded 5' primer. A template-switch 5' adaptor carrying 12 random nucleotides introduced a unique molecular identifier onto each TCR beta cDNA molecule. Each sample yielded at least 2.5 million CDR3-containing paired-end reads. First-strand cDNA was synthesized from all RNA with the Mint cDNA synthesis kit, primed by a TRBC-specific oligonucleotide. Following uracil-DNA glycosylase treatment, a first 18-cycle PCR with universal primers M1SS and BC2_uni_R was performed on all cDNA. From the authors' description of their analysis: Each sample was normalized by randomly selecting 1 million high-quality reads, each carrying a distinct molecular identifier. Instead of being binned into consensus sequences, reads that shared molecular identifiers were thrown out. CDR3 identification, clonotype clustering and error correction used MiTCR with a Q25 quality threshold and the strictest error-elimination algorithm. A nonparametric unseen species model using Euler transformation provided a lower-bound estimate of total TCR beta diversity. TCRdb passed the public sequencing reads through fastp at Q25 and MiXCR, retaining productive beta sequences. Each entry merges the rows of one CDR3 protein and shows their most common DNA and genes. The V and J calls reflect TCRdb's pipeline rather than the authors' work. This sample holds 1.5 million or so distinct CDR3 sequences; roughly 40% were observed only once. The ten largest clones take up around 8% of the sample.

This entry is derived from a study of blood T cells in healthy people across ages (dated by TCRdb to between 2014 and 2017). A note on the overall study: Template switching captured roughly one uniquely barcoded TCR beta cDNA molecule per two T cells in model experiments. To track age-related changes in TCR beta repertoire diversity, the study relied on deep sequencing normalized with unique cDNA molecular identifiers. Four age groups were formed from the donors: young (average 16 years), middle-aged (approximately 40), aged (under 70) and long-lived (less than 85). Donors of different ages were randomly distributed across sequencing lanes to avoid experimental bias. The study analyzed two additional independent replicas of 1 million unique cDNA reads from the same blood draw for two donors, one aged 18 to 30 and one aged 80 or older.

The roughly 38 donors, aged roughly 6 to 95 years, were systemically healthy Caucasian individuals from Russia. Around 9.8 milliliters of peripheral blood were collected from each donor into EDTA-treated Vacutainer tubes. PBMCs were isolated by Ficoll-Paque density-gradient centrifugation, with at least 7 million obtained per sample. Trizol reagent was used to extract total RNA from the PBMCs, yielding at least 6 micrograms per sample. For every donor, an aliquot of PBMCs went through flow cytometry to measure the percentages of naive CD45RAhigh/CD27high T cells. The CDR3 covers 13 residues, taking in both the cysteine and the phenylalanine. The only DNA kept is the CDR3, 39 bases in frame from the first base. The germline V gene (reference sequence) sets CDR1 to LGHDT and CDR2 to YNNKEL. Paper-wide results and their limitations: As age increased, observed TCR beta diversity per million T cells dropped in a roughly linear way, and a significant reduction was already evident by age 40. The percentage of naive T cells measured by flow cytometry correlated strongly with observed TCR beta diversity. The long-lived group showed more naive CD4+ T cells, fewer expanded clones and increased TCR diversity than the aged group, suggesting age selection. Total diversity estimates from one million sequenced T cells were considered lower bounds and underestimates. Bulk unsorted PBMC profiling prevented conclusive comparison of naive and antigen-experienced compartments. The CMV infection status of donors was not known, potentially confounding age-related changes in expanded clonotypes.

Material: blood. The chain couples TRBV3-1 to TRBJ2-5, with no confidently assigned D gene. The J call may be incorrect, as the DNA end agrees better with TRBJ2-1. This receptor was taken from a woman aged 18-30 years in good health. Here the CDR3 is given as CASSQDTASTQFF. The DNA reads as follows: TGTGCCAGCAGCCAAGATACGGCGTCGACCCAGTTCTTC.